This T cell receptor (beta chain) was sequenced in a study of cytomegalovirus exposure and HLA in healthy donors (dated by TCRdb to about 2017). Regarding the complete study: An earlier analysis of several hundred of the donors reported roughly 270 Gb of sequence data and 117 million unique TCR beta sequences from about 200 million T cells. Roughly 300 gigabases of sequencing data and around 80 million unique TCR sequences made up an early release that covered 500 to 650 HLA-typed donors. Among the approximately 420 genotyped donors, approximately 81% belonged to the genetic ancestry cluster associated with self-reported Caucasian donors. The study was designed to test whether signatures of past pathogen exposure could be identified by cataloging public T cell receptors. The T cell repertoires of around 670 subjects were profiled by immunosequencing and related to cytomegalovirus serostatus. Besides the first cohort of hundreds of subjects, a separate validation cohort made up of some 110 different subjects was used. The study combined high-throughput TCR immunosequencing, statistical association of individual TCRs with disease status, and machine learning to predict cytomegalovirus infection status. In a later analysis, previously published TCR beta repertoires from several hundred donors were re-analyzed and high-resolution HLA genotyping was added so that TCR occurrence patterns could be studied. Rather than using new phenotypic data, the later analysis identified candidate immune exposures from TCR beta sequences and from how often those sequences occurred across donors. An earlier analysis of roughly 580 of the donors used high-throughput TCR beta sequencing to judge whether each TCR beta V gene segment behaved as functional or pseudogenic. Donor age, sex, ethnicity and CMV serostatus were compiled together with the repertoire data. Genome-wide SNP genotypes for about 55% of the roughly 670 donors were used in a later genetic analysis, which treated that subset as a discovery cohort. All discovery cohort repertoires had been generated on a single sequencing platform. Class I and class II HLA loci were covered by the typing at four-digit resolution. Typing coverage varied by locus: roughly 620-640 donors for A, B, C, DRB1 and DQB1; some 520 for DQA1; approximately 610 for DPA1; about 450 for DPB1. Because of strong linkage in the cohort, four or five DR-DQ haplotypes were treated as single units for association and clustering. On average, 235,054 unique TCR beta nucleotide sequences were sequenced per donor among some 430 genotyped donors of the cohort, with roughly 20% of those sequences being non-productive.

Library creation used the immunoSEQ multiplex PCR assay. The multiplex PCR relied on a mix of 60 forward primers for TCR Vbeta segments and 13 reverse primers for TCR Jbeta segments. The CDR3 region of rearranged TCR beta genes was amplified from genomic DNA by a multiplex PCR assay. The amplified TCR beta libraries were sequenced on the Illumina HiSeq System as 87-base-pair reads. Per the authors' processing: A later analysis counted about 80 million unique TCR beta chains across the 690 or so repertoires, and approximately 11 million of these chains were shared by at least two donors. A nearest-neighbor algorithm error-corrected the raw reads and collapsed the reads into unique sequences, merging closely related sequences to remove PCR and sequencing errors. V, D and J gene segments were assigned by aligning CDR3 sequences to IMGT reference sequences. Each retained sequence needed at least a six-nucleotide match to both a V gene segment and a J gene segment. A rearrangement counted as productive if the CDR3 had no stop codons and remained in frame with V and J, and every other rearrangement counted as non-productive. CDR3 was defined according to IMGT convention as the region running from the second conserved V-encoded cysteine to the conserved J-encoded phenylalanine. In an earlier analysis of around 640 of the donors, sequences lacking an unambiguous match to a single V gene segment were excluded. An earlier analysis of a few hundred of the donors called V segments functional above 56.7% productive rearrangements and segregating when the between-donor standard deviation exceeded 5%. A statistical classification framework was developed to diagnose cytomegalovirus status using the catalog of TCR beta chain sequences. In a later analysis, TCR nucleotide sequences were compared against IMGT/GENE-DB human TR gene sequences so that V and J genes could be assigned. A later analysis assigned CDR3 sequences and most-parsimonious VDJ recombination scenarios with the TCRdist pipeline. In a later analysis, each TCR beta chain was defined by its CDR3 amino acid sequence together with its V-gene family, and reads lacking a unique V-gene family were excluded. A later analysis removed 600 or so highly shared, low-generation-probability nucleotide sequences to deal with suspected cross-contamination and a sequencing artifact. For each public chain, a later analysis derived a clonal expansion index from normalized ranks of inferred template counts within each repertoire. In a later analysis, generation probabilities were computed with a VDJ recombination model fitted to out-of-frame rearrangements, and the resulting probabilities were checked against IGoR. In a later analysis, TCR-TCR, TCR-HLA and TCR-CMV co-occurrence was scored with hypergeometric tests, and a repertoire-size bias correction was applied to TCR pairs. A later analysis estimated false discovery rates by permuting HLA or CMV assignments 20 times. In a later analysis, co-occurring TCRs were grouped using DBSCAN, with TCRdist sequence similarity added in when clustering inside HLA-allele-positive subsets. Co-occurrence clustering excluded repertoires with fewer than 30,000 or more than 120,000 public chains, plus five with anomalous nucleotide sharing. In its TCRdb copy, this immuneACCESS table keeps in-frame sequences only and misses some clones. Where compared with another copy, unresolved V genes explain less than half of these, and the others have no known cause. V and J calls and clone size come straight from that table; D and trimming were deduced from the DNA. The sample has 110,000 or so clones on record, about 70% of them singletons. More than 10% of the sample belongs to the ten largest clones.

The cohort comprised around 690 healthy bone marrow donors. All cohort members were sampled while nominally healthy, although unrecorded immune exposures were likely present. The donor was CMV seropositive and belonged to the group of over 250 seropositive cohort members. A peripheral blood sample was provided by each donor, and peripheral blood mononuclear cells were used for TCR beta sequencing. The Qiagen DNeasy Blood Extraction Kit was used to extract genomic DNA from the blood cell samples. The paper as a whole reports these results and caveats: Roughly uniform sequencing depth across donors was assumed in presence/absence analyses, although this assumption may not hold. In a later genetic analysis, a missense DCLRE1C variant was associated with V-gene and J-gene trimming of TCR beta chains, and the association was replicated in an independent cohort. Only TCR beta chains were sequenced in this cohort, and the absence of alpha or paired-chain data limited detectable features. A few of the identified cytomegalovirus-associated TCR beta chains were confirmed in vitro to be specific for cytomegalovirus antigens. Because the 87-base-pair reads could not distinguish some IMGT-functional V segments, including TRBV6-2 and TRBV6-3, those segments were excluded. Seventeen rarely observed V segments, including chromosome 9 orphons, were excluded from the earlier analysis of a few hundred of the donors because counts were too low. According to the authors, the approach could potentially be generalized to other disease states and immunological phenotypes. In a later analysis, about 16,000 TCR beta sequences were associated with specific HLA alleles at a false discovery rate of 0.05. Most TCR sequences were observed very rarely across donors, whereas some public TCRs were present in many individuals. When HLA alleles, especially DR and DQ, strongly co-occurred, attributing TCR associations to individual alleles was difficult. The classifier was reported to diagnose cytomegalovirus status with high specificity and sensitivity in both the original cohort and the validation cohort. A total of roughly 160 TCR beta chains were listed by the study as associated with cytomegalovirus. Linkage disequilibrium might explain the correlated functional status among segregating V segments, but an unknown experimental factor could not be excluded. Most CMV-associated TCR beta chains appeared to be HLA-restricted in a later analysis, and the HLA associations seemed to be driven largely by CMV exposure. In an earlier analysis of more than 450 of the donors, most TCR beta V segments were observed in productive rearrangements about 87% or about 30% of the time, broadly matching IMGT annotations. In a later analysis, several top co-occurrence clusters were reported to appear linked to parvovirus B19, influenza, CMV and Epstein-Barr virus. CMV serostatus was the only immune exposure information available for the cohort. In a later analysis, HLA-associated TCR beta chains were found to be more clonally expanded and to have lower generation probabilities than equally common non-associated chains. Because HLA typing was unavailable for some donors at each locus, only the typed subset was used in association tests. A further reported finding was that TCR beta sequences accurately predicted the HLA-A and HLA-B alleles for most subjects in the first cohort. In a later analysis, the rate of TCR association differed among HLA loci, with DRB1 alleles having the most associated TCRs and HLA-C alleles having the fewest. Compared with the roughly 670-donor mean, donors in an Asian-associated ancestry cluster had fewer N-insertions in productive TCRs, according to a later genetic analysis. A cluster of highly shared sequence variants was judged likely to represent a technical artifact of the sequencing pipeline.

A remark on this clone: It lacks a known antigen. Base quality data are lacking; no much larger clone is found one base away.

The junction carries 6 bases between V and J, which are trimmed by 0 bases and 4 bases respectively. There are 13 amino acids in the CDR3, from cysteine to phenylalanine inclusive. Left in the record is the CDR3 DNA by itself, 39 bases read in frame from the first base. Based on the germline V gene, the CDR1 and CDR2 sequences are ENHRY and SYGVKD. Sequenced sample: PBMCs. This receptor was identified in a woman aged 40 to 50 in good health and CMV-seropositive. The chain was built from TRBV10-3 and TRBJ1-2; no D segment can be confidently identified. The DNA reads TGTGCCATCAGTGAGTCGGGAGTCTATGGCTACACCTTC. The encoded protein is CAISESGVYGYTF.